The rows below give T cell receptor beta chains drawn from one sample of a study of technical replicates of blood from a handful of donors. The repertoire was sequenced with immunoSEQ multiplex PCR; TCRdb's copy has only in-frame clones and lacks some. Here the sample spans 62,000 or so clones, approximately 87% being singletons. The sequencing input was PBMCs. The receptors were gathered from a human donor in good health. Some clones in this sample may be carry-over from other donors' samples. CDR3s include the opening cysteine and the closing phenylalanine or tryptophan. Each record gives: V gene, J gene, D gene, clone size, CDR3 protein, CDR3 DNA. A D gene is named only where the DNA matches it firmly. A row's size may be missing; if present it is once, few, many or a size class.

TRBV10-3	TRBJ2-1	TRBD2	once	CAIRTSEGNEQFF	TGTGCCATCAGGACTAGCGAAGGCAATGAGCAGTTCTTC
TRBV7-3	TRBJ1-1	-	-	CASSLNRQERFTEAFF	TGTGCCAGCAGCTTGAATAGACAGGAACGTTTCACTGAAGCTTTCTTT
TRBV4-1	TRBJ1-2	-	many	CASSHRTVNYGYTF	TGCGCCAGCAGCCACCGGACAGTAAACTATGGCTACACCTTC
TRBV6-1	TRBJ1-1	TRBD1	-	CASSDEGGYTEAFF	TGTGCCAGCAGTGATGAAGGGGGCTACACTGAAGCTTTCTTT
TRBV2	TRBJ2-2	-	once	CASKNTGELFF	TGTGCCAGTAAGAACACCGGGGAGCTGTTTTTT
TRBV7-2	TRBJ1-3	-	-	CASSPHRENTIYF	TGTGCCAGCAGCCCCCACAGAGAAAACACCATATATTTT
TRBV7-8	TRBJ1-4	TRBD1	-	CASSLGAGGGLLKLFF	TGTGCCAGCAGCTTAGGGGCAGGGGGCGGGTTACTGAAACTGTTTTTT
TRBV2	TRBJ1-6	-	-	CAGRTAGDSPLHF	TGTGCCGGGAGGACCGCTGGGGATTCACCCCTCCACTTT
TRBV7-2	TRBJ2-7	-	once	CASRKQVSYEQYF	TGTGCCAGCAGGAAACAGGTTTCCTACGAGCAGTACTTC
TRBV4-2	TRBJ1-5	-	-	CASSQGSLNQPQHF	TGTGCCAGCAGCCAAGGTAGCCTAAATCAGCCCCAGCATTTT
TRBV7-8	TRBJ2-5	-	-	CASANPISVTQYF	TGTGCCAGCGCCAACCCGATCTCGGTGACCCAGTACTTC
TRBV4-2	TRBJ2-1	-	-	CASSLNPQGKNEQFF	TGTGCCAGCAGCTTAAATCCGCAGGGTAAAAATGAGCAGTTCTTC
TRBV4-2	TRBJ1-6	-	-	CASSQDPGSNSPLHF	TGTGCCAGCAGCCAAGATCCAGGAAGTAATTCACCCCTCCACTTT
TRBV4-1	TRBJ1-2	TRBD1	-	CASADITKTGGYTF	TGCGCCAGCGCCGACATAACTAAGACAGGGGGCTACACCTTC
TRBV6-5	TRBJ1-4	TRBD1	-	CASSGGGIGEKLFF	TGTGCCAGCAGTGGAGGGGGCATTGGAGAAAAACTGTTTTTT
TRBV5-3	TRBJ1-2	-	-	CARSPTQVLYGYTF	TGTGCCAGAAGCCCTACACAGGTCCTTTATGGCTACACCTTC
TRBV4-3	TRBJ2-7	TRBD2	-	CASSQGGSSGVPSVEQYF	TGCGCCAGCAGCCAAGGGGGGTCTAGCGGGGTCCCAAGCGTCGAGCAGTACTTC
TRBV7-2	TRBJ2-5	-	-	CASSLGLLETQYF	TGTGCCAGCAGCTTAGGACTTCTAGAGACCCAGTACTTC
TRBV11-3	TRBJ2-1	TRBD2	-	CASSLDRFGIAGGSKGEQFF	TGTGCCAGCAGCTTAGATCGTTTCGGCATAGCGGGGGGGTCTAAGGGCGAGCAGTTCTTC
TRBV5-1	TRBJ1-1	-	-	CASSFQGGTEAFF	TGCGCCAGCAGCTTCCAAGGGGGCACTGAAGCTTTCTTT
TRBV12-5	TRBJ1-5	TRBD1	once	CASGSTGYGNQPQHF	TGTGCTAGTGGTTCGACAGGGTACGGCAATCAGCCCCAGCATTTT
TRBV21-1	TRBJ2-7	-	-	CASRTHARRGSPYEQYF	TGTGCCAGCAGGACACATGCTAGGCGGGGGAGTCCCTACGAGCAGTACTTC
TRBV6-5	TRBJ2-7	TRBD2	-	CASSLGGVPTYEQYF	TGTGCCAGCAGCCTCGGGGGGGTCCCAACCTACGAGCAGTACTTC
TRBV5-6	TRBJ1-5	TRBD1	-	CASSTLDRENQPQHF	TGTGCCAGCAGCACCCTAGACAGGGAGAATCAGCCCCAGCATTTT
TRBV5-1	TRBJ2-7	-	-	CASSSSYEQYF	TGCGCCAGCAGCTCGTCCTACGAGCAGTACTTC
TRBV13	TRBJ1-1	TRBD1	-	CASSLNRDREDPNTEAFF	TGTGCCAGCAGCTTAAACCGGGACAGGGAAGACCCGAACACTGAAGCTTTCTTT
TRBV5-3	TRBJ2-1	TRBD2	-	CARSARLAESSYNEQFF	TGTGCCAGAAGCGCCCGACTAGCGGAAAGCTCCTACAATGAGCAGTTCTTC
TRBV7-2	TRBJ2-1	TRBD2	-	CASSPGLASNEQFF	TGTGCCAGCAGCCCAGGACTAGCGAGTAATGAGCAGTTCTTC
TRBV9	TRBJ1-4	TRBD1	-	CASSEAGTGGVNEKLFF	TGTGCCAGCAGCGAGGCGGGGACAGGGGGTGTTAATGAAAAACTGTTTTTT
TRBV5-6	TRBJ2-5	-	-	CASRVAKETQYF	TGTGCCAGCAGAGTAGCGAAAGAGACCCAGTACTTC
TRBV5-5	TRBJ2-5	TRBD1	-	CASSPGDRFQETQYF	TGTGCCAGCAGCCCGGGGGACAGGTTTCAAGAGACCCAGTACTTC
TRBV2	TRBJ1-2	-	-	CASSTTDDSFRGYTF	TGTGCCAGCAGCACAACCGATGACAGCTTTAGGGGCTACACCTTC
TRBV7-2	TRBJ2-5	-	-	CASSFPRGGAQETQYF	TGTGCCAGCAGCTTCCCTCGCGGAGGGGCCCAGGAGACCCAGTACTTC
TRBV18	TRBJ1-1	-	-	CASNMMGQNTEAFF	TGTGCCAGCAACATGATGGGCCAGAACACTGAAGCTTTCTTT
TRBV19	TRBJ1-5	-	-	CASGSGGTQPQHF	TGTGCCAGTGGCAGCGGAGGGACTCAGCCCCAGCATTTT
TRBV7-2	TRBJ1-2	-	-	CASSLSPRGNGYTF	TGTGCCAGCAGCTTATCCCCCAGGGGTAATGGCTACACCTTC
TRBV11-2	TRBJ2-7	TRBD2	-	CASSFLAGHAYEQYF	TGTGCCAGCAGCTTCCTAGCGGGACACGCCTACGAGCAGTACTTC
TRBV6-1	TRBJ1-4	-	-	CASRSLGHNEKLFF	TGTGCCAGCAGGTCCCTGGGACATAATGAAAAACTGTTTTTT
TRBV10-3	TRBJ2-3	-	-	CAISEFLQVRATSTDTQYF	TGTGCCATCAGTGAGTTTTTACAGGTCAGGGCAACTAGCACAGATACGCAGTATTTT
TRBV18	TRBJ2-1	TRBD1	-	CASSHGTGSEGEQFF	TGTGCCAGCTCACACGGGACAGGGAGTGAGGGTGAGCAGTTCTTC
TRBV2	TRBJ1-4	-	-	CASRGSPREKLFF	TGTGCCAGCAGGGGGAGTCCACGTGAAAAACTGTTTTTT
TRBV11-1	TRBJ2-7	-	-	CASTNPPSGREQYF	TGTGCCAGCACCAACCCCCCTTCGGGTCGCGAGCAGTACTTC
TRBV9	TRBJ2-1	-	-	CASSGNDRPSYNEQFF	TGTGCCAGCAGCGGTAACGACAGGCCTTCGTACAATGAGCAGTTCTTC
TRBV6-5	TRBJ1-5	-	-	CASSHGDQPQHF	TGTGCCAGCAGCCATGGAGATCAGCCCCAGCATTTT
TRBV7-8	TRBJ2-7	TRBD2	-	CASSLAVGGSSYEQYF	TGTGCCAGCAGCTTAGCTGTGGGCGGGAGCTCCTACGAGCAGTACTTC
TRBV29-1	TRBJ2-3	-	-	CSVEPVGSTDTQYF	TGCAGCGTTGAGCCAGTCGGGAGCACAGATACGCAGTATTTT
TRBV5-6	TRBJ2-2	TRBD1	-	CASSLDRGATGELFF	TGTGCCAGCAGCCTGGACAGGGGGGCCACCGGGGAGCTGTTTTTT
TRBV7-3	TRBJ2-1	-	-	CASSLFGGSSYNEQFF	TGTGCCAGCAGCTTATTTGGAGGGAGCTCCTACAATGAGCAGTTCTTC
TRBV6-6	TRBJ2-3	TRBD2	-	CASSYGLAGASDTQYF	TGTGCCAGCAGTTACGGACTAGCGGGTGCTTCAGATACGCAGTATTTT